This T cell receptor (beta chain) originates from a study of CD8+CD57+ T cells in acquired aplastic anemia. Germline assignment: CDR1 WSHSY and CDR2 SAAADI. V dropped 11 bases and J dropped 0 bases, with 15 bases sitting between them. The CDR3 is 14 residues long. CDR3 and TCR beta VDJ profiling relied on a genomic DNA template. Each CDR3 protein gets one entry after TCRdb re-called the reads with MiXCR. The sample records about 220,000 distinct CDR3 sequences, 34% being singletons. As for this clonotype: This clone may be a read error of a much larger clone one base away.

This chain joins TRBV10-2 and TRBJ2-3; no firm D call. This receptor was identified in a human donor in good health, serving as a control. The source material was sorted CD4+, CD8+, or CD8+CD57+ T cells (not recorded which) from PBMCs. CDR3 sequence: CACSDPHSTDTQYF. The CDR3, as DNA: TGCGCCTGCTCAGATCCGCACAGCACAGATACGCAGTATTTT.